The rows below give T cell receptor beta chains drawn from one sample of a study of T cells in Graves' hyperthyroidism and ophthalmopathy. TCRdb itself ran the multiplex PCR reads through MiXCR, one entry per CDR3 protein. The table lists a few hundred thousand distinct CDR3 sequences, approximately 44% of them singletons. Sequencing input: peripheral blood or thyroid tissue (not recorded which). The receptors originated from a woman under 30 with Graves' hyperthyroidism. CDR3s include the opening cysteine and the closing phenylalanine or tryptophan. The order of the fields is J gene, V gene, clone size, D gene, CDR3 DNA, CDR3 protein. D genes are given only for firm matches. Rows give clone size only sometimes, using once, few, many, or a class for an expanded clone.

>TRBJ1-5|TRBV24-1|many|TRBD1
TGTGCCACCAGTGATTTAGACACAGGGGCGAGGCAGCCCCAGCATTTT
CATSDLDTGARQPQHF
>TRBJ1-2|TRBV5-1|NA|NA
TGCGCCAGCAGCCGATTAGGACAGACCTATGGCTACACCTTC
CASSRLGQTYGYTF
>TRBJ1-5|TRBV2|few|TRBD1
TGTGCCAGCAGTTTCGACAGGGAGGGGGTAGGGGACCAGCATTTT
CASSFDREGVGDQHF
>TRBJ1-1|TRBV7-2|NA|NA
TGTGCCAGCAGCCGTGGCGGGCTATTGAACACTGAAGCTTTCTTT
CASSRGGLLNTEAFF
>TRBJ2-6|TRBV5-5|NA|TRBD1
TGTGCCAGCAGCCAAAACACGGGACAGGGGTTCTCTGGGGCCAACGTCCTGACTTTC
CASSQNTGQGFSGANVLTF
>TRBJ2-6|TRBV7-2|few|NA
TGTGCCAGCAGCCGTAGGGGGGTATGGGGGGCCAACGTCCTGACTTTC
CASSRRGVWGANVLTF
>TRBJ2-7|TRBV7-2|NA|TRBD1
TGTGCCAGCAGAACCGGGACAGGGCCTGAAGAGCAGTACTTC
CASRTGTGPEEQYF
>TRBJ1-6|TRBV7-9|NA|NA
TGTGCCAGCAGCGTCAATTCACCCCTCCACTTT
CASSVNSPLHF
>TRBJ1-5|TRBV29-1|NA|NA
TGCAGCGTTGGAGAGGCGGGAGTGGCTGAGACCCAGCATTTT
CSVGEAGVAETQHF
>TRBJ2-7|TRBV10-2|many|NA
TGCGCCAGCAGTGAGACTACACAGGGCGCCGACGAGCAGTACTTC
CASSETTQGADEQYF
>TRBJ1-2|TRBV15|NA|TRBD1
TGTGCCACCAGCAGCGGGACAGGGAACTATGGCTACACCTTC
CATSSGTGNYGYTF
>TRBJ1-2|TRBV24-1|NA|TRBD1
TGTGCCACCCCTCCTAGAGATCAGGGGGCCAACTATGGCTACACCTTC
CATPPRDQGANYGYTF
>TRBJ1-4|TRBV7-9|NA|NA
TGTGCCAGCAGCACGTACCCAGGTTCGGGAACGGATGAAAAACTGTTTTTT
CASSTYPGSGTDEKLFF
>TRBJ1-1|TRBV12-3/TRBV12-4|NA|NA
TGTGCCAGCAGTTTTGCCCTTGGAGTGAACACTGAAGCTTTCTTT
CASSFALGVNTEAFF
>TRBJ2-7|TRBV5-1|once|NA
TGCGCCAGCAGCTTGGAGGTGGGGTTCTCCTACGAGCAGTACTTC
CASSLEVGFSYEQYF
>TRBJ1-2|TRBV25-1|few|NA
TGTGCCAGCAGTTCCCTGGACGAATATGGCTACACCTTC
CASSSLDEYGYTF
>TRBJ1-5|TRBV24-1|many|NA
TGTGCCACCAGCCCCGGGGCAAATGGTTATCAGCCCCAGCATTTT
CATSPGANGYQPQHF
>TRBJ1-2|TRBV7-9|NA|TRBD1
TGTGCCAGCAGCTTAGCGGTGACAGGGGTACGTTTTGGCTACACCTTC
CASSLAVTGVRFGYTF
>TRBJ1-2|TRBV2|NA|TRBD1
TGTGCCAGCAGATTGGGGACAGACTATGGCTACACCTTC
CASRLGTDYGYTF
>TRBJ1-4|TRBV29-1|once|NA
TGCAGCGCGGGACCGGGCTCTGGAAAACTGTTTTTT
CSAGPGSGKLFF
>TRBJ1-2|TRBV9|few|NA
TGTGCCAGCAGCGTATCCTTCAGCTCTTCCAGCGGCTACACCTTC
CASSVSFSSSSGYTF
>TRBJ1-2|TRBV29-1|NA|TRBD1
TGCACCGAAACAGGGGGCGATCGTGGCTACACCTTC
CTETGGDRGYTF
>TRBJ1-5|TRBV6-5|NA|NA
TGTGCCATCAGTTACTCACGGGATCAGCCCCAGCATTTT
CAISYSRDQPQHF
>TRBJ1-6|TRBV2|NA|NA
TGTGCCAGCAGTGATAGCAGGGAGAATTCACCCCTCCACTTT
CASSDSRENSPLHF
>TRBJ1-1|TRBV7-9|many|NA
TGTGCCTGGTCCCCAACAGCTATGAACACTGAAGCTTTCTTT
CAWSPTAMNTEAFF
>TRBJ2-5|TRBV6-5|many|NA
TGTGCCAGCAGTTACGCTAGCCGGGAGACCCAGTACTTC
CASSYASRETQYF
>TRBJ1-4|TRBV7-9|NA|TRBD1
TGTGCCAGCAGCTTGGGCGGGACAGGGGGTGGAAAACTGTTTTTT
CASSLGGTGGGKLFF
>TRBJ2-7|TRBV20-1|NA|NA
NA
CSARDLCSVGTAYYEQYF
>TRBJ1-1|TRBV5-6|few|NA
TGTGCCAGCAGCTTGGTGGCAGGGAGTGAAGCTTTCTTT
CASSLVAGSEAFF
>TRBJ2-5|TRBV15|NA|NA
TGTGCCACCAGCGGGGACACCGGGAGAGAGACCCAGTACTTC
CATSGDTGRETQYF
>TRBJ1-6|TRBV2|NA|NA
TGTGCCTGGAAATCCTCGGTCTCCTATAATTCACCCCTCCACTTT
CAWKSSVSYNSPLHF
>TRBJ2-7|TRBV15|NA|NA
TGTGCCACCAGCAGGGGGTTGGCCGAGCAGTACTTC
CATSRGLAEQYF
>TRBJ1-1|TRBV5-1|few|TRBD1
TGCGCCAGCAGCACGGGACAGGGTGAAGCTTTCTTT
CASSTGQGEAFF